The clone carrying this T cell receptor beta chain was counted once. Germline V lookup: CDR1 SGDLS, CDR2 YYNGEE. CDR3 length equals 15 residues. V dropped 3 bases and J dropped 5; count of bases not matched to a gene: 9. The data were obtained in a study of lymphopenia after photon versus proton radiotherapy. TCRdb keeps only in-frame clones here, not all; method: immunoSEQ multiplex PCR. Of tens of thousands of clones listed, 85% are singletons. The chain is built from TRBV9 and TRBJ2-7; TRBD2 matches 9 bases. The sequence came from a man aged 55 to 70 with pancreatic cancer. The sequences come from peripheral blood, collected from a patient treated with photon-based radiotherapy. Here the CDR3 reads CASSDSGGLLDEQYF. The CDR3 DNA reads TGTGCCAGCAGCGATAGCGGGGGTCTGCTCGACGAGCAGTACTTC. Using reference TRBV9 and TRBJ2-7 for the parts outside the CDR3, the full variable domain is DSGVTQTPKHLITATGQRVTLRCSPRSGDLSVYWYQQSLDQGLQFLIQYYNGEERAKGNILERFSAQQFPDLHSELNLSSLELGDSALYFCASSDSGGLLDEQYFGPGTRLTVT.